This entry lists 17 T cell receptor beta chains sequenced from one sample in a study of graft-versus-host responses after intestinal transplantation (dated by TCRdb to 2020 to 2023). The protocol used for the library was the immunoSEQ multiplex PCR assay. The table was pulled from immuneACCESS by TCRdb, which kept in-frame rearrangements only. Such tables lose some clones; where checked, under half of the loss comes from unresolved V genes, and the rest has no known cause. In this sample the table shows some 46,000 clones, 80% to 95% of which occur a single time. The ten largest clones take up less than 6% of the sample. Sequenced here: PBMCs, sampled roughly 760 days after a first intestinal transplant, on the day of a second. The receptor set was obtained from a human patient who received an intestinal transplant, so some T cells may come from the graft donor.

The J gene is TRBJ2-4, the V gene TRBV1; the table's D call TRBD1 went unverified against the DNA. TRBV1 is shown as a pseudogene. The CDR3 contains 19 residues. The CDR3 spells CTSSLGTDGQPLAKNIQYF. CDR3 in DNA: TGCACCAGCAGCCTAGGGACAGACGGACAACCCTTAGCCAAAAACATTCAGTACTTC.

The chain is built from TRBV18 and TRBJ1-4; D possibly corresponds to TRBD1 (5 bases). Trimming removed 1 base from V and 0 bases from J, with 15 bases in between. The CDR3 is made up of 18 amino acids. Germline CDR1 and CDR2: KGHSH and LQKENI. CDR3 nucleotide sequence: TGTGCCAGCTCACCACGACAAGCGGGGGTAACAACTAATGAAAAACTGTTTTTT. As protein: CASSPRQAGVTTNEKLFF.

The genes are TRBV9 and TRBJ2-7; D unclear. Trimming removed 3 bases at V and 2 bases at J, with 12 bases between. Germline CDR1 reads SGDLS; CDR2 reads YYNGEE. There are 14 residues in the CDR3. The CDR3 loop reads CASSASSRPYEQYF. The CDR3 bases are TGTGCCAGCAGCGCCTCCTCGCGGCCCTACGAGCAGTACTTC.

The chain carries TRBV6-6 and TRBJ1-1; D not resolved. Germline CDR1 is MNHNY and CDR2 is SVGAGI (reference sequence). The CDR3 has 15 residues. Trimming took off 0 bases at V and 1 base at J, with 9 bases between the two ends. In DNA form, the CDR3 reads TGTGCCAGCAGTTACTCGACTACGGGGAACACTGAAGCTTTCTTT. Translation: CASSYSTTGNTEAFF.

The chain couples TRBV14 to TRBJ2-5; D not certain. CDR3 length: 13 residues. Trimming shortened V by 4 bases and J by 6 bases, and 12 bases separated the two germline ends. Per the germline V gene, CDR1 is SGHDN and CDR2 is FVKESK. This CDR3 reads CASSPRPRQTQYF. In nucleotides, the CDR3 is TGTGCCAGCAGCCCTAGACCAAGACAGACCCAGTACTTC. The full variable domain, in which reference TRBV14 and TRBJ2-5 provide the parts outside the CDR3, is EAGVTQFPSHSVIEKGQTVTLRCDPISGHDNLYWYRRVMGKEIKFLLHFVKESKQDESGMPNNRFLAERTGGTYSTLKVQPAELEDSGVYFCASSPRPRQTQYFGPGTRLLVL.

As for this clone: One end of the junction fails to match germline, which may point to a read error. V is TRBV6-6 and J is TRBJ1-1; D call uncertain. Germline V gene sequence: CDR1 MNHNY, CDR2 SVGAGI (reference sequence). This CDR3 contains 11 residues. The DNA for the CDR3 is TGTGCCAGCAGTTATTCTGACTCGTCGACCTTT. This codes for CASSYSDSSTF.

The rearrangement uses TRBV9 and TRBJ2-7, with unresolved D. Germline V lookup: CDR1 SGDLS, CDR2 YYNGEE. The CDR3 totals 14 residues. The germline V and J ends were trimmed by 2 bases and 2 bases, with 11 bases remaining between them. CDR3 sequence (DNA): TGTGCCAGCAGCGTGGCGTCAGAGGCCTACGAGCAGTACTTC. Its protein product is CASSVASEAYEQYF.

About this clone itself: Different DNA sequences within this sample yield the same CDR3. The rearrangement links TRBV6-6 to TRBJ2-1; TRBD2 aligns across 9 bases. The CDR3 length is 15 residues. Germline values: CDR1 MNHNY, CDR2 SVGAGI (reference sequence). V lost 11 bases to trimming and J lost 3 bases; unmatched junction nucleotides: 11. CDR3 protein: CAVGRGREGYNEQFF. The CDR3 region has the DNA TGTGCCGTTGGGAGGGGGCGGGAGGGCTACAATGAGCAGTTCTTC.

Only one count was recorded for this clone. This chain joins TRBV28 and TRBJ1-1, with no clear D. Per germline, CDR1 MDHEN and CDR2 SYDVKM. CDR3 size: 14 residues. The V gene lost 6 bases and the J gene lost 2 bases, with 13 bases spanning the gap. This CDR3 reads CASSLTARNTEAFF. CDR3 nucleotides: TGTGCCAGCAGCCTGACTGCACGAAACACTGAAGCTTTCTTT. Using reference TRBV28 and TRBJ1-1 for the parts outside the CDR3, the full variable domain is DVKVTQSSRYLVKRTGEKVFLECVQDMDHENMFWYRQDPGLGLRLIYFSYDVKMKEKGDIPEGYSVSREKKERFSLILESASTNQTSMYLCASSLTARNTEAFFGQGTRLTVV.

The chain carries TRBV5-4 and TRBJ1-2; D not resolved. V lost 7 bases and J 8 bases, leaving 15 bases between the germline ends. Germline V gene sequence: CDR1 SGHNT, CDR2 YYREEE (reference sequence). The CDR3 has 12 residues. The CDR3 bases are TGTGCCAGCGGCCAAGGACGACGAGGCTACACCTTC. This gives the protein CASGQGRRGYTF.

In its sample, this clone was seen once. V gene TRBV5-1 combines with J gene TRBJ2-7; 8 bases line up with TRBD1. Germline lookup yields CDR1 SGHRS and CDR2 YFSETQ. Trimming cost V 6 bases and J 9 bases; bases outside gene matches: 14. CDR3 length: 14 amino acids. CDR3 nucleotide sequence: TGCGCCAGCACCCAGGGGGCCACCGGAGAGGGGCAGTACTTC. The encoded protein is CASTQGATGEGQYF.

On this clone itself: An end of the junction does not agree with germline; a read error may underlie this. V is TRBV7-8 and J is TRBJ2-3; 7 positions match TRBD2. CDR3 length equals 15 residues. Germline loops: CDR1 SGHVS, CDR2 FQNEAQ. CDR3 region: CASSSEVYGSGGLHF. Written as DNA, the CDR3 is TGTGCCAGCAGCTCCGAGGTCTACGGGTCGGGGGGATTGCATTTT.

J is TRBJ1-5 and V is TRBV30, with D uncertain. V lost 3 bases and J 5 bases, leaving 14 bases between the germline ends. The CDR3 consists of 14 residues. Looked up from germline, CDR1 is GTSNPN and CDR2 is SVGIG (reference sequence). This CDR3 reads CAWRGGGEDQPQHF. Here the CDR3 DNA reads TGTGCCTGGAGAGGAGGCGGTGAGGATCAGCCCCAGCATTTT.

The chain has TRBV18 and TRBJ1-2; D uncertain. V was shortened by 3 bases and J by 8 bases, with 16 bases between the two germline ends. Germline assignment: CDR1 KGHSH and CDR2 LQKENI. The CDR3 sequence is 14 residues long. The CDR3 region is CASSPPTRTRGYTF. CDR3 DNA sequence: TGTGCCAGCTCACCCCCCACCCGGACTCGCGGCTACACCTTC.

The chain recombines TRBV2 with TRBJ2-3; D is undetermined. The CDR3 has 15 residues. Trimming cost V 4 bases and J 0 bases, with 11 bases left between them. The germline V gene has CDR1 SNHLY and CDR2 FYNNEI. Here the CDR3 DNA reads TGTGCCAGCAGTGGAGTCTCGACCAGCACAGATACGCAGTATTTT. As protein: CASSGVSTSTDTQYF.

The chain employs TRBV29-1 and TRBJ2-7, with 9 nucleotides matching TRBD1. Germline CDR1 and CDR2: SQVTM and ANQGSEA. With V trimmed by 5 bases and J by 6 bases, 8 bases remained unmatched. CDR3 length: 13 residues. DNA of the CDR3: TGCAGCGTTCAACAGGGGGCGCAGGTCGAGCAGTACTTC. Translating gives CSVQQGAQVEQYF.

This clone was seen once. This chain uses TRBV6-1 with TRBJ1-5, with D unresolved. CDR1 and CDR2 (germline): MNHNS, SASEGT. Trimming took 0 bases from V and 5 from J, leaving 14 bases between them. CDR3 length: 16 amino acids. This chain's CDR3 is CASSEAWARRDQPQHF. The CDR3 DNA is TGTGCCAGCAGTGAAGCTTGGGCCCGACGAGATCAGCCCCAGCATTTT.